Listed here is a single T cell receptor beta chain. The CDR3 runs to 14 residues. Trimming removed 5 bases at V and 5 bases at J, with 15 bases between. Germline CDR1 is SGHAT and CDR2 is FQNNGV. This entry comes from a study of Ad26.COV2.S vaccination and SARS-CoV-2 variants. Study as a whole: By the intramuscular route, Ad26.COV2.S was given once, or twice 56 days apart.

Noted treatment: about 20 received Ad26.COV2.S at low or high dose, single or two shots; about 5 received placebo; per-sample allocation not given. The investigators took samples on day 63 after the first vaccine or placebo injection. TCRdb's table, derived via immunoSEQ multiplex PCR, lists solely in-frame clones and lacks some. The sample shows about 470,000 clones, about 92% of them seen only once. The chain couples TRBV11-2 to TRBJ2-5; D remains unclear. This receptor was taken from a person aged 18-65 years who received the Ad26.COV2.S COVID-19 vaccine or a placebo. The source material was peripheral blood, sampled in a trial of Ad26.COV2.S vaccine versus placebo. The DNA for the CDR3 is TGTGCCAGCAGCCCATCTCCGGTGCCGGAGACCCAGTACTTC. Translated, it gives CASSPSPVPETQYF.